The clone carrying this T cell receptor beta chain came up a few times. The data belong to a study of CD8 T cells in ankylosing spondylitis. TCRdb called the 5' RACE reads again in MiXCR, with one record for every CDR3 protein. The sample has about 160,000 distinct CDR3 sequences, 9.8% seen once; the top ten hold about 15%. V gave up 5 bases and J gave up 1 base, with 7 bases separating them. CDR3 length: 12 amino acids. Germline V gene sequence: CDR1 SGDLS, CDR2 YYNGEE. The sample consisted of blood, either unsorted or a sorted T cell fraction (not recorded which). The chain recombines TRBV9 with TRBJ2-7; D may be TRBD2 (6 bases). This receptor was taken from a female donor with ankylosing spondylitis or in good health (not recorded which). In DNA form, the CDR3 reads TGTGCCAGCAGGGAGGGTTCCTACGAGCAGTACTTC. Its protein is CASREGSYEQYF.